What follows are 12 T cell receptor beta chains derived from one specimen sequenced in a study of Ad26.COV2.S vaccination and SARS-CoV-2 variants listed by TCRdb under 2021. The library was made by the immunoSEQ multiplex PCR assay. TCRdb limited this immuneACCESS table to in-frame rearrangements with V and J called. A share of clones is missing; checked studies link under half to unresolved V genes, and the rest is unexplained. Present in this sample are 300,000 to 400,000 clones, 80% to 90% of which were seen just once. The ten largest clones add up to about 10% of the sample. The sample's treatment or condition label, decoded: 19 received Ad26.COV2.S at low or high dose, single or two shots; 5 received placebo; per-sample allocation not given. Repertoires of vaccine and placebo recipients were sequenced from samples taken on day 63 after the first injection. The sample in question was peripheral blood, obtained in a trial of Ad26.COV2.S vaccine versus placebo. The receptor source for this set is a person aged 18-65 years who received the Ad26.COV2.S COVID-19 vaccine or a placebo.

The CDR3 DNA follows: TGTGCCAGCAGCCACGGACTAGCGCTCGGGGAGACCCAGTACTTC. Amino acid sequence: CASSHGLALGETQYF. This chain joins TRBV3-1 (or the pseudogene TRBV3-2) and TRBJ2-5, with 9 bases lining up with TRBD2. V gave up 3 bases and J gave up 5 bases; unmatched junction bases: 7. The CDR3 covers 15 residues. CDR1 LGHDT and CDR2 YNNKEL come from the germline V gene (reference sequence).

In this sample, this clone turned up once. The chain links TRBV6-1 to TRBJ2-3; the match to TRBD2 covers 11 bases. The CDR3 consists of 16 residues. CDR1 and CDR2 (germline): MNHNS, SASEGT. V was pared by 4 bases and J by 5 bases, with 8 bases of the junction left unmatched. Written as DNA, the CDR3 is TGTGCCAGCAGTGCTTTAGCGGGGGGGGCGGGAGATACGCAGTATTTT. This gives the protein CASSALAGGAGDTQYF.

The V and J genes are TRBV7-9 and TRBJ1-4, with D possibly being TRBD1 (5 bases). This CDR3 is built from 15 residues. Trimming left V 6 bases short and J 7 bases short, with 18 bases between. Looked up from germline, CDR1 is SEHNR and CDR2 is FQNEAQ (reference sequence). The CDR3 spells CASSMGSGLGEKLFF. CDR3 nucleotides: TGTGCCAGCAGTATGGGTTCGGGGCTAGGTGAAAAACTGTTTTTT.

V is TRBV12-1 and J is TRBJ2-7; the table's D gene call, TRBD2, was not cross checked with the DNA. TRBV12-1 is a known pseudogene. The CDR3 consists of 18 residues. The CDR3 region is CASSPPAGGLASSYEQYF. CDR3 coding DNA: TGTGCCAGCAGCCCCCCGGCCGGTGGACTAGCGTCCTCCTACGAGCAGTACTTC.

The chain employs TRBV18 and TRBJ2-6; D ambiguous. The V gene's germline CDR1 is KGHSH and CDR2 LQKENI. This CDR3 region has 15 residues. V was clipped by 6 bases and J by 0 bases, with 9 bases between them. CDR3 in DNA: TGTGCCAGCTCTCTCCCGAGCTCTGGGGCCAACGTCCTGACTTTC. It encodes CASSLPSSGANVLTF.

The chain recombines TRBV28 with TRBJ2-3; D perhaps matches TRBD1 (6 bases). The germline V and J ends were trimmed by 7 bases and 3 bases, with 20 bases remaining between them. Germline V gene sequence: CDR1 MDHEN, CDR2 SYDVKM. This CDR3 is 16 amino acids long. The CDR3 here is CASIPGDLLATDTQYF. The CDR3 nucleotides read TGTGCCAGCATCCCAGGGGATCTTTTGGCTACAGATACGCAGTATTTT.

The V gene is TRBV11-2, the J gene TRBJ2-3; D ambiguous. Trimming cost V 5 bases and J 6 bases, with 12 bases left between them. The CDR3 length is 13 residues. CDR1 is SGHAT, CDR2 FQNNGV, per germline. Here the CDR3 reads CASSVILVDTQYF. The CDR3 nucleotides are TGTGCCAGCAGCGTTATACTTGTGGATACGCAGTATTTT.

The chain has TRBV11-2 and TRBJ2-5; D may match TRBD1 or TRBD2 (6 bases each). CDR3 size: 16 residues. The V end lost 5 bases, the J end lost 4 bases, and 20 bases lay between the germline ends. CDR1 SGHAT and CDR2 FQNNGV come from the germline V gene. The chain's CDR3 is CASSPAPGGEGETQYF. The CDR3, as DNA: TGTGCCAGCAGCCCCGCCCCCGGGGGCGAAGGAGAGACCCAGTACTTC.

The V gene is TRBV11-2, the J gene TRBJ2-4, with TRBD1 matching over 11 bases. Germline V gives CDR1 SGHAT, CDR2 FQNNGV. This CDR3 comprises 17 residues. The J segment lost 5 bases and the V segment lost 1 base, leaving 7 bases of the junction unmatched. The CDR3 DNA is TGTGCCAGCAGCTTAGTTCTGGGACAGGGGGGGGAAAACATTCAGTACTTC. Protein product: CASSLVLGQGGENIQYF.

Relative to its sample, this clone is medium-sized. The chain combines TRBV5-4 with TRBJ1-1, with D possibly being TRBD1 (5 bases). Per the germline V gene, CDR1 is SGHNT and CDR2 is YYREEE (reference sequence). The CDR3 runs to 12 residues. V lost 2 bases to trimming and J lost 12 bases, with 14 bases between them. CDR3 region: CASSLGTFMTFF. Written as DNA, the CDR3 is TGTGCCAGCAGCTTAGGGACGTTCATGACTTTCTTT.

The CDR3 coding sequence is TGTGCCAGCAGCCCCCGCGGGAGGGCCTACAATGAGCAGTTCTTC. Its translation: CASSPRGRAYNEQFF. The chain is built from TRBV7-9 and TRBJ2-1; TRBD2 aligns across 9 bases. Trimming removed 5 bases from V and 2 bases from J; junction bases left unmatched: 4. Germline V gives CDR1 SEHNR, CDR2 FQNEAQ (reference sequence). This CDR3 comprises 15 residues.

V is TRBV20-1 and J is TRBJ2-1; no clear D. The CDR3 sequence is 10 residues long. Per the germline V gene, CDR1 is DFQATT and CDR2 is SNEGSKA (reference sequence). Trimming took 2 bases from V and 15 from J, leaving 11 bases between them. As DNA, the CDR3 is TGCAGTGCTAGACATCATTTGGGGTTCTTC. It translates to CSARHHLGFF.